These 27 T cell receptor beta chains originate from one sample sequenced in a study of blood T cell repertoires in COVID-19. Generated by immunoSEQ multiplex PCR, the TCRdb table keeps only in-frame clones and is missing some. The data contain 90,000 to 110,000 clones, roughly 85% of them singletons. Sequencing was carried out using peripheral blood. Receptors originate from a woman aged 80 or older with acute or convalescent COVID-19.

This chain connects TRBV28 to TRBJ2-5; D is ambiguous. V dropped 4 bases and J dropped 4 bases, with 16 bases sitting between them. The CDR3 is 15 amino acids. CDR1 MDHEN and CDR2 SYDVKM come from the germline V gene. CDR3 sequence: CASSSPTRGGETQYF. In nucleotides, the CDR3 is TGTGCCAGCAGTTCCCCCACAAGAGGCGGAGAGACCCAGTACTTC. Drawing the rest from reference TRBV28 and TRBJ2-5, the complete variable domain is DVKVTQSSRYLVKRTGEKVFLECVQDMDHENMFWYRQDPGLGLRLIYFSYDVKMKEKGDIPEGYSVSREKKERFSLILESASTNQTSMYLCASSSPTRGGETQYFGPGTRLLVL.

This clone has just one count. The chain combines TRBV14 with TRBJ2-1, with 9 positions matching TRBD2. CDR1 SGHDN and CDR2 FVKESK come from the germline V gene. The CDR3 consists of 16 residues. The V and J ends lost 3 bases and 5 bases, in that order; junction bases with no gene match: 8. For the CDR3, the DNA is TGTGCCAGCAGCCAGTCACCGGGACTAGCCCACAATGAGCAGTTCTTC. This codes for CASSQSPGLAHNEQFF.

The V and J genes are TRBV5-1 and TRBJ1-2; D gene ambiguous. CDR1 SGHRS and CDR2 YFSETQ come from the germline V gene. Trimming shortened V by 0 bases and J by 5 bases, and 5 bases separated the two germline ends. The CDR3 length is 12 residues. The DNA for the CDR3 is TGCGCCAGCAGCTTGGCGGGGTATGGCTACACCTTC. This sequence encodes CASSLAGYGYTF.

The CDR3 DNA sequence: TGCGCCAGCAGCCAGGCGTCTAGCGGTGCCTACGAGCAGTACTTC. This encodes CASSQASSGAYEQYF. The chain recombines TRBV5-1 with TRBJ2-7, with 7 bases identical to TRBD2. This CDR3 region has 15 residues. Trimming cost V 4 bases and J 2 bases; bases outside gene matches: 9. Germline V gene data show CDR1 as SGHRS and CDR2 as YFSETQ.

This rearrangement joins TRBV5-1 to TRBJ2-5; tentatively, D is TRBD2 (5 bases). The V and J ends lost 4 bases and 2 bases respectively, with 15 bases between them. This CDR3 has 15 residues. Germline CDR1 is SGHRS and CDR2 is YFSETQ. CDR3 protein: CASSLQPGRQETQYF. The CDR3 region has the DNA TGCGCCAGCAGCCTACAACCGGGGAGACAAGAGACCCAGTACTTC.

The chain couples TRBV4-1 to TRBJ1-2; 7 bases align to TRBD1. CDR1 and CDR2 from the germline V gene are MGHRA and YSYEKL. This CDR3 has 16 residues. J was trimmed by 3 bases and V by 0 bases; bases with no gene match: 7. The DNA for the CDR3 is TGCGCCAGCAGCCAAGATCTGAAACAGGGGTACTATGGCTACACCTTC. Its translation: CASSQDLKQGYYGYTF.

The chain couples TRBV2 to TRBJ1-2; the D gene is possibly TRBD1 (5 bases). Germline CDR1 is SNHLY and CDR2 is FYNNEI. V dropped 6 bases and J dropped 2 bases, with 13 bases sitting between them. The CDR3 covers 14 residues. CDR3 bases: TGTGCCAGCAGGGATGGGGCGCGCAACTATGGCTACACCTTC. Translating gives CASRDGARNYGYTF.

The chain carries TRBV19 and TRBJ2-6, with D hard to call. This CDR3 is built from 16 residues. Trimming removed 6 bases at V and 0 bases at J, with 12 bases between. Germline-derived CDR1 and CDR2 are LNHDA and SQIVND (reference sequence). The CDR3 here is CASSPITGSGANVLTF. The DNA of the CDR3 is TGTGCCAGTAGCCCTATCACCGGCTCTGGGGCCAACGTCCTGACTTTC.

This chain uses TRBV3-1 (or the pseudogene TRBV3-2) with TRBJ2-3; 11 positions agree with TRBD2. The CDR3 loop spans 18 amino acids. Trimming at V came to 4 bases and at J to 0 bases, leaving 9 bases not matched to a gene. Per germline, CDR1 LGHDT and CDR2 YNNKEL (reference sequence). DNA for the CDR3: TGTGCCAGCAGCCGAAGGACTAGCGGGTTCCGAAGCACAGATACGCAGTATTTT. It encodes CASSRRTSGFRSTDTQYF.

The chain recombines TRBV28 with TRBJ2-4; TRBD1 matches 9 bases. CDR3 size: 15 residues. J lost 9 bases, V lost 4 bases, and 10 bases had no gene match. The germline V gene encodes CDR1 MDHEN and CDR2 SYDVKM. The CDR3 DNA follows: TGTGCCAGCAGTTCCACCGGGACAGGGAGTGCCATTCAGTACTTC. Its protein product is CASSSTGTGSAIQYF.

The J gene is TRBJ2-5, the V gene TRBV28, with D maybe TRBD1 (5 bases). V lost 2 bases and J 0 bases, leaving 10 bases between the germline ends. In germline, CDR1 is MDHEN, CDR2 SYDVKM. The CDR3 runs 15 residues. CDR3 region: CASSLGRVNQETQYF. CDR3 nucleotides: TGTGCCAGCAGTTTAGGCAGGGTTAACCAAGAGACCCAGTACTTC.

CDR3: CASSLDGTSSNEQFF. The CDR3 nucleotides read TGCGCCAGCAGCTTGGACGGGACTAGCTCCAATGAGCAGTTCTTC. The rearrangement uses TRBV5-1 and TRBJ2-1; 9 bases fit TRBD2. The J segment lost 6 bases and the V segment lost 0 bases, leaving 4 bases of the junction unmatched. Looked up from germline, CDR1 is SGHRS and CDR2 is YFSETQ. This CDR3 has 15 amino acids.

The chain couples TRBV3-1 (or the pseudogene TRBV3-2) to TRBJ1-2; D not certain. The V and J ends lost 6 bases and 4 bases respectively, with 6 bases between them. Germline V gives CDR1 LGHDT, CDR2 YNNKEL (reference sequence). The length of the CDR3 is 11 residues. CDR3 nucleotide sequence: TGTGCCAGCAGTCGGGGCTATGGCTACACCTTC. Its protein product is CASSRGYGYTF.

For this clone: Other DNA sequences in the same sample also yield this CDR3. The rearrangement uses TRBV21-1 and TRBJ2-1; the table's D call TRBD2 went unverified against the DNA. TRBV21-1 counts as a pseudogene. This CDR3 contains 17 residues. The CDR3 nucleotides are TGTGCCAGCAGCAAACGGACTAGCGGGAGAGAGTCCAATGAGCAGTTCTTC. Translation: CASSKRTSGRESNEQFF.

DNA for the CDR3: TGTGCCAGCAGGTACGGACAGGGTCACTACAATGAGCAGTTCTTC. Encoded protein: CASRYGQGHYNEQFF. This chain connects TRBV6-5 to TRBJ2-1, with TRBD1 matching over 8 bases. After removal of 6 bases from V and 3 bases from J, the junction contained 7 bases not matched to a gene. The CDR3 length is 15 residues. Germline V gene lookup returns CDR1 MNHEY and CDR2 SVGAGI.

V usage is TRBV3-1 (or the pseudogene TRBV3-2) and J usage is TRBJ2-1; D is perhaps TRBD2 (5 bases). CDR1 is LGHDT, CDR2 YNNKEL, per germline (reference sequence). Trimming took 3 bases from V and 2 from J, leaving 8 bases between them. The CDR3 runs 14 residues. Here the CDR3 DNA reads TGTGCCAGCAGCCATGTCGGGGCCTACAATGAGCAGTTCTTC. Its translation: CASSHVGAYNEQFF.

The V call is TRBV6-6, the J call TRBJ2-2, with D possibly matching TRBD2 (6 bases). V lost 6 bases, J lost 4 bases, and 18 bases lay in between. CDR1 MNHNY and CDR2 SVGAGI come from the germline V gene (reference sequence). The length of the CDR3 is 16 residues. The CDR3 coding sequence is TGTGCCAGCAGCAGAGTTGGCGGAGGGGCCACCGGGGAGCTGTTTTTT. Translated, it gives CASSRVGGGATGELFF.

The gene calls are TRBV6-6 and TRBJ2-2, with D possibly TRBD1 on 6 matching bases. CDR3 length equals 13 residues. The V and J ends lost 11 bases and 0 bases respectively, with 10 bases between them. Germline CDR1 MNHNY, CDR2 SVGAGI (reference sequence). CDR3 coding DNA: TGTGCCGGGGCAGGGGCGAACACCGGGGAGCTGTTTTTT. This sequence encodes CAGAGANTGELFF.

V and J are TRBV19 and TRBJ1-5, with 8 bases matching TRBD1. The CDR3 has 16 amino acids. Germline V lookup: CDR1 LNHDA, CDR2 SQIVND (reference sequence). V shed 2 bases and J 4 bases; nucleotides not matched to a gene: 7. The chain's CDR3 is CASSIRSTGGNQPQHF. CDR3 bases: TGTGCCAGTAGTATAAGGTCTACAGGGGGGAATCAGCCCCAGCATTTT.

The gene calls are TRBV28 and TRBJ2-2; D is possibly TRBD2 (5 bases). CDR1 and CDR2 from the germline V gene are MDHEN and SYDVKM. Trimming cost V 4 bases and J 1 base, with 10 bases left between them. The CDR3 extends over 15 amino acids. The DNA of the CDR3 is TGTGCCAGCAGTTCGCCCGGGGTGAACACCGGGGAGCTGTTTTTT. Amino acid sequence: CASSSPGVNTGELFF. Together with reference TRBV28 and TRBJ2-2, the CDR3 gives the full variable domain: DVKVTQSSRYLVKRTGEKVFLECVQDMDHENMFWYRQDPGLGLRLIYFSYDVKMKEKGDIPEGYSVSREKKERFSLILESASTNQTSMYLCASSSPGVNTGELFFGEGSRLTVL.

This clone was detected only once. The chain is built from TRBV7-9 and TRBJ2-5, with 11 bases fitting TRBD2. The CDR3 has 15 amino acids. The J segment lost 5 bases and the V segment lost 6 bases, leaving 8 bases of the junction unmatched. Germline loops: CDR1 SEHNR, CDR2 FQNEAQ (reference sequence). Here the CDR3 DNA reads TGTGCCAGCAGACGGACTAGCGGGTACCTGGAGACCCAGTACTTC. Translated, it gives CASRRTSGYLETQYF.

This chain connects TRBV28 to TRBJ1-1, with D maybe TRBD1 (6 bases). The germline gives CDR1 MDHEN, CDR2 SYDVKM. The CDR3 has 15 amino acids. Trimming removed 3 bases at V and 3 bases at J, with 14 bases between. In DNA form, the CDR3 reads TGTGCCAGCAGTTTTTACAGGGAGGGGTACACTGAAGCTTTCTTT. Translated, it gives CASSFYREGYTEAFF.

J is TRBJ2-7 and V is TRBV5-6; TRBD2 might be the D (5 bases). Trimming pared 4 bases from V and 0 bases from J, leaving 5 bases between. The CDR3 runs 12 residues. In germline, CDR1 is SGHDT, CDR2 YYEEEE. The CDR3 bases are TGTGCCAGCAGCCGGGACTCCTACGAGCAGTACTTC. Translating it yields CASSRDSYEQYF.

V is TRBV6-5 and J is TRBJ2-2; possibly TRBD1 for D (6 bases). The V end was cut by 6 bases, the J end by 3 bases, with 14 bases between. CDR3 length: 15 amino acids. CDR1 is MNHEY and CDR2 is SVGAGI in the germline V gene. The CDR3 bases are TGTGCCAGCAGGATACAGGGTGGTGACACCGGGGAGCTGTTTTTT. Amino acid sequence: CASRIQGGDTGELFF.

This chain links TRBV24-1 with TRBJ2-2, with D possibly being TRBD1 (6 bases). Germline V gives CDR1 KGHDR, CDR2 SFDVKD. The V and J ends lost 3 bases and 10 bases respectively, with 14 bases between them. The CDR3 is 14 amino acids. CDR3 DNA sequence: TGTGCCACCAGTGATCCTCGAAGGGGACAGGAGCTGTTTTTT. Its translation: CATSDPRRGQELFF.

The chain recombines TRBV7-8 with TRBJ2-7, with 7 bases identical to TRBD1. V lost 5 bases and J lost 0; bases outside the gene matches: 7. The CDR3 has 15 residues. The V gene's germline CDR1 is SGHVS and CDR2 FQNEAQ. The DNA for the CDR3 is TGTGCCAGCAGCCATGGGAGACAGGGCTCCTACGAGCAGTACTTC. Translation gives CASSHGRQGSYEQYF.

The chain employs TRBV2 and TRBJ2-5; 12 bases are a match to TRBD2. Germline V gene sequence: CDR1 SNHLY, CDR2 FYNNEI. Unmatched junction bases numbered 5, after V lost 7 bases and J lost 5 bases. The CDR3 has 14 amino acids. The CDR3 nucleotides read TGTGCCAGCAACCCTCTAGCGGGGGGGGAGACCCAGTACTTC. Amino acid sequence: CASNPLAGGETQYF.